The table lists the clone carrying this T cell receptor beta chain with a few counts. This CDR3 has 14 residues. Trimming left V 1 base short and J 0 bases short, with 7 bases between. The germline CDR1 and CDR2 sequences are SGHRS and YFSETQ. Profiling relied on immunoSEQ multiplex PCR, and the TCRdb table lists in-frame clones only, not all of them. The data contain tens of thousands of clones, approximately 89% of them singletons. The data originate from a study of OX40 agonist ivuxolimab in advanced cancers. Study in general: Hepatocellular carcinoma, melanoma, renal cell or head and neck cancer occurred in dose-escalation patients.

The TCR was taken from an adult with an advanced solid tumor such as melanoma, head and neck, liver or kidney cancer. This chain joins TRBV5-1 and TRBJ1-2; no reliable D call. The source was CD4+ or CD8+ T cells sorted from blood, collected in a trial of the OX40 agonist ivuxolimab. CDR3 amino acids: CASSLPGANYGYTF. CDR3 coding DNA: TGCGCCAGCAGCTTGCCCGGGGCTAACTATGGCTACACCTTC.